This passage covers 29 T cell receptor beta chains from one sample sequenced in a study of response to subunit inactivated influenza vaccine. TCRdb reprocessed the RT-PCR reads via MiXCR and lists one record per CDR3 protein. Seen here are about 480,000 distinct CDR3 sequences, 10% to 15% observed once, and the top ten hold about an eighth. The sequencing used PBMCs from blood, collected more than 35 days after vaccination. All receptors come from a man in his forties or fifties who received an inactivated influenza vaccine.

In its sample, this clonotype was seen a few times. The chain employs TRBV10-3 and TRBJ2-1; D may be TRBD1 (5 bases). Germline V gene sequence: CDR1 ENHRY, CDR2 SYGVKD. Trimming took off 0 bases at V and 2 bases at J, with 8 bases between the two ends. CDR3 length: 15 residues. DNA for the CDR3: TGTGCCATCAGTGAGTCGCCAGGGACCTACAATGAGCAGTTCTTC. It specifies CAISESPGTYNEQFF.

There are many counts of this clonotype. Here the CDR3 DNA reads TGCAGCGTCGGCCGGGACAGGGACCCCTACGAGCAGTACTTC. Translated, it gives CSVGRDRDPYEQYF. The V gene is TRBV29-1, the J gene TRBJ2-7; 9 positions agree with TRBD1. The germline CDR1 and CDR2 sequences are SQVTM and ANQGSEA. V lost 6 bases to trimming and J lost 2 bases; unmatched junction nucleotides: 8. This CDR3 region has 14 residues.

The chain uses TRBV12-3 or TRBV12-4 and TRBJ2-3, with 12 nucleotides matching TRBD2. This CDR3 has 14 residues. The V gene end was trimmed by 8 bases and the J gene end by 4 bases; junction bases not matched to a gene: 4. CDR3 sequence reads: CASGLAGRADTQYF. The CDR3 DNA follows: TGTGCCAGCGGACTAGCGGGGAGGGCAGATACGCAGTATTTT.

V and J are TRBV12-3 or TRBV12-4 and TRBJ1-5; D is unclear. The germline V and J ends were trimmed by 6 bases and 4 bases, with 10 bases remaining between them. CDR3 length: 13 amino acids. The CDR3 nucleotides read TGTGCCAGCAGATATGGTATTAATCAGCCCCAGCATTTT. This codes for CASRYGINQPQHF.

The V call is TRBV7-6, the J call TRBJ2-2; D is unclear. Germline V lookup: CDR1 SGHVS, CDR2 FNYEAQ. The V gene lost 3 bases and the J gene lost 7 bases, with 9 bases spanning the gap. This CDR3 has 13 amino acids. CDR3 in DNA: TGTGCCAGCAGCTTTACTTATAGCGGGGAGCTGTTTTTT. This sequence encodes CASSFTYSGELFF.

The sample holds a few counts of this clonotype. V gene TRBV10-3 combines with J gene TRBJ2-7; 8 bases map to TRBD1. The CDR3 runs to 13 residues. Trimming at V came to 5 bases and at J to 6 bases, leaving 6 bases not matched to a gene. Germline loops: CDR1 ENHRY, CDR2 SYGVKD. In nucleotides, the CDR3 is TGTGCCATCAGTCCCTCGACAGGGGCCGAGCAGTACTTC. Protein sequence: CAISPSTGAEQYF.

The CDR3 DNA is TGCGCCAGCAGCCTCCAAGCTGATCCGGAGACCCAGTACTTC. Protein product: CASSLQADPETQYF. V is TRBV5-1 and J is TRBJ2-5; no clear D. V was shortened by 4 bases and J by 5 bases, with 15 bases between the two germline ends. This CDR3 is built from 14 residues. Germline CDR1 and CDR2: SGHRS and YFSETQ. The variable domain in full, completed from reference TRBV5-1 and TRBJ2-5, reads KAGVTQTPRYLIKTRGQQVTLSCSPISGHRSVSWYQQTPGQGLQFLFEYFSETQRNKGNFPGRFSGRQFSNSRSEMNVSTLELGDSALYLCASSLQADPETQYFGPGTRLLVL.

In this sample, this clonotype turned up many times. V gene TRBV29-1 combines with J gene TRBJ2-7, with 10 bases fitting TRBD2. This CDR3 spans 14 amino acids. V lost 2 bases and J lost 3; bases outside the gene matches: 4. Germline values: CDR1 SQVTM, CDR2 ANQGSEA. CDR3 amino acids: CSVELAGEIYEQYF. DNA of the CDR3: TGCAGCGTTGAACTAGCGGGGGAGATCTACGAGCAGTACTTC.

The V gene is TRBV5-1, the J gene TRBJ2-3; D is unclear. Between the trimmed V and J ends, which lost 4 bases and 6 bases, there was a span of 9 bases. The CDR3 runs 12 residues. CDR1 SGHRS and CDR2 YFSETQ come from the germline V gene. This CDR3 is CASSPEADTQYF. CDR3 sequence (DNA): TGCGCCAGCAGCCCCGAGGCGGATACGCAGTATTTT.

The chain couples TRBV28 to TRBJ2-7, with TRBD1 matching 8 bases. The J segment lost 3 bases and the V segment lost 9 bases, leaving 7 bases of the junction unmatched. CDR1 and CDR2 (germline): MDHEN, SYDVKM. The CDR3 is 13 amino acids. The CDR3 region is CASRQGSYYEQYF. The CDR3 nucleotides are TGTGCCAGTAGACAGGGGAGTTACTACGAGCAGTACTTC. The entire variable domain, with the rest obtained from reference TRBV28 and TRBJ2-7, is as follows: DVKVTQSSRYLVKRTGEKVFLECVQDMDHENMFWYRQDPGLGLRLIYFSYDVKMKEKGDIPEGYSVSREKKERFSLILESASTNQTSMYLCASRQGSYYEQYFGPGTRLTVT.

This clonotype was counted many times. The rearrangement links TRBV6-5 to TRBJ2-1; 7 bases fit TRBD2. The germline V gene has CDR1 MNHEY and CDR2 SVGAGI. The CDR3 has 16 amino acids. V dropped 0 bases and J dropped 6; count of bases not matched to a gene: 8. CDR3 in amino acids: CASSYSTSGVRNEQFF. The CDR3 DNA is TGTGCCAGCAGTTACTCGACCAGCGGGGTTCGCAATGAGCAGTTCTTC.

In this sample, this clonotype turned up a few times. The chain employs TRBV29-1 and TRBJ2-3; 11 bases are a match to TRBD2. With 4 bases clipped from V and 6 bases from J, the junction kept 9 bases outside the gene matches. Looked up from germline, CDR1 is SQVTM and CDR2 is ANQGSEA. The CDR3 loop spans 15 amino acids. Here the CDR3 reads CSVVGLAGGWDTQYF. CDR3 coding DNA: TGCAGCGTTGTGGGGCTAGCGGGAGGCTGGGATACGCAGTATTTT.

This clonotype came up a few times. The rearrangement joins TRBV12-3 or TRBV12-4 to TRBJ1-5; TRBD1 is a possible D gene (5 bases). The ends were cut back, 3 bases at V and 7 bases at J, with 13 bases in the middle. The CDR3 totals 14 residues. The CDR3 region is CASSFGRVRQPQHF. DNA of the CDR3: TGTGCCAGCAGTTTCGGCAGGGTACGGCAGCCCCAGCATTTT.

This chain uses TRBV20-1 with TRBJ2-3; 11 bases map to TRBD2. V trimming: 4 bases; J trimming: 4 bases; junction bases outside the gene matches: 7. The CDR3 spans 15 residues. CDR1 and CDR2 (germline): DFQATT, SNEGSKA (reference sequence). In nucleotides, the CDR3 is TGCAGTGCTACCTTAGCGGGAGGGGTGCCAGATACGCAGTATTTT. Translation gives CSATLAGGVPDTQYF.

This clonotype came up many times. The V gene is TRBV29-1, the J gene TRBJ2-1, with 8 bases fitting TRBD2. Germline CDR1 SQVTM, CDR2 ANQGSEA. The V segment lost 3 bases and the J segment 8 bases; nucleotides outside the gene matches: 12. CDR3 length: 15 residues. The CDR3 protein is CSVEGRTSWADEQFF. The CDR3 DNA reads TGCAGCGTTGAGGGCAGGACTAGCTGGGCCGATGAGCAGTTCTTC.

The chain has TRBV27 and TRBJ2-1; D not certain. Germline loops: CDR1 MNHEY, CDR2 SMNVEV (reference sequence). The CDR3 covers 13 residues. Between the trimmed V and J ends, which lost 3 bases and 4 bases, there was a span of 7 bases. The CDR3 nucleotides are TGTGCCAGCAGTTTCGAGCCTTACAATGAGCAGTTCTTC. Amino acids: CASSFEPYNEQFF.

The chain employs TRBV9 and TRBJ2-5, with TRBD2 matching over 9 bases. Germline CDR1 SGDLS, CDR2 YYNGEE. Losses at the gene ends were 3 bases for V and 2 bases for J; bases not matched to a gene: 5. The CDR3 spans 15 residues. The CDR3 DNA follows: TGTGCCAGCAGCGGCGTAGCGGGGGCACAAGAGACCCAGTACTTC. It specifies CASSGVAGAQETQYF.

The chain combines TRBV14 with TRBJ2-5; TRBD1 might be the D (6 bases). Trimming pared 3 bases from V and 1 base from J, leaving 12 bases between. Germline CDR1 is SGHDN and CDR2 is FVKESK. CDR3 length: 15 residues. CDR3: CASSQYRVGQETQYF. In nucleotides, the CDR3 is TGTGCCAGCAGCCAGTACAGGGTAGGCCAAGAGACCCAGTACTTC. Complete variable domain (other parts from reference TRBV14 and TRBJ2-5): EAGVTQFPSHSVIEKGQTVTLRCDPISGHDNLYWYRRVMGKEIKFLLHFVKESKQDESGMPNNRFLAERTGGTYSTLKVQPAELEDSGVYFCASSQYRVGQETQYFGPGTRLLVL.

CDR3 sequence: CASSLDHNRNQPQHF. CDR3 nucleotides: TGTGCCAGCAGTTTAGATCACAATAGGAATCAGCCCCAGCATTTT. The chain is built from TRBV28 and TRBJ1-5; D call uncertain. The V end was cut by 2 bases, the J end by 4 bases, with 12 bases between. This CDR3 has 15 amino acids. Germline CDR1 reads MDHEN; CDR2 reads SYDVKM.

This clonotype came up a few times. The V call is TRBV29-1, the J call TRBJ2-5; TRBD2 agrees at 7 bases. The trim removed 3 bases at V and 4 bases at J, leaving 20 bases unmatched. The CDR3 spans 18 residues. Germline V gene lookup returns CDR1 SQVTM and CDR2 ANQGSEA. DNA of the CDR3: TGCAGCGTTGATGGGGGTGGCGGGAGTCATCTTCTGGGAGAGACCCAGTACTTC. It encodes CSVDGGGGSHLLGETQYF.

This clonotype was found many times. The chain has TRBV6-1 and TRBJ2-7; 7 bases line up with TRBD1. The V gene end was trimmed by 6 bases and the J gene end by 7 bases; junction bases not matched to a gene: 12. This CDR3 is built from 14 residues. The germline V gene encodes CDR1 MNHNS and CDR2 SASEGT. The CDR3 protein is CASSNSTGRWEQYF. As DNA, the CDR3 is TGTGCCAGCAGCAATTCGACAGGGCGATGGGAGCAGTACTTC.

The rearrangement uses TRBV6-1 and TRBJ2-2; 7 bases are a match to TRBD1. J was trimmed by 3 bases and V by 6 bases; bases with no gene match: 10. Germline assignment: CDR1 MNHNS and CDR2 SASEGT. There are 16 residues in the CDR3. The CDR3 region has the DNA TGTGCCAGCAGGCCTCCGGGACAGTTATACACCGGGGAGCTGTTTTTT. Translating gives CASRPPGQLYTGELFF.

This chain uses TRBV7-9 with TRBJ2-1; 7 positions agree with TRBD2. Germline CDR1 is SEHNR and CDR2 is FQNEAQ (reference sequence). J lost 2 bases, V lost 5 bases, and 6 bases had no gene match. The CDR3 sequence is 15 residues long. The CDR3 reads CASSITSVPYNEQFF. CDR3 nucleotide sequence: TGTGCCAGCAGCATAACTAGCGTTCCCTACAATGAGCAGTTCTTC.

This clonotype was observed a handful of times. The chain recombines TRBV4-3 with TRBJ2-7, with D perhaps assigned TRBD1 or TRBD2 (5 bases each). There are 15 residues in the CDR3. The germline V gene has CDR1 LGHNA and CDR2 YSLEER. V was trimmed by 0 bases and J by 2 bases, leaving 11 bases between them. CDR3 in DNA: TGCGCCAGCAGCCAAGATGGGGGACCGACCTACGAGCAGTACTTC. This translates into CASSQDGGPTYEQYF.

In its sample, this clonotype was seen a few times. The chain uses TRBV5-1 and TRBJ2-4; unclear D gene. The CDR3 extends over 17 amino acids. Germline V gene data show CDR1 as SGHRS and CDR2 as YFSETQ. With 0 bases removed from V and 0 bases from J, the gap between germline ends came to 13 bases. CDR3 residues: CASSLGYSATAKNIQYF. CDR3 DNA: TGCGCCAGCAGCTTGGGGTACAGCGCCACAGCCAAAAACATTCAGTACTTC.

This clonotype showed up just a few times. V gene TRBV5-1 combines with J gene TRBJ2-1, with 14 bases that match TRBD2. The CDR3 spans 15 residues. V lost 4 bases, J lost 6 bases, and 3 bases stayed unmatched. CDR1 SGHRS and CDR2 YFSETQ come from the germline V gene. CDR3 amino acids: CASSTTSGGVNEQFF. DNA of the CDR3: TGCGCCAGCAGCACGACTAGCGGGGGGGTCAATGAGCAGTTCTTC.

This sequence joins TRBV10-3 and TRBJ2-7; D remains ambiguous. The V and J ends lost 2 bases and 2 bases respectively, with 10 bases between them. The CDR3 is 14 residues long. Germline V gene sequence: CDR1 ENHRY, CDR2 SYGVKD. CDR3 in DNA: TGTGCCATCAGTGAGCGTGGAGTCACCTACGAGCAGTACTTC. Its translation is CAISERGVTYEQYF.

This clonotype was found many times. The V gene is TRBV12-3 or TRBV12-4, the J gene TRBJ2-7; weak D call: TRBD2 (6 bases). V lost 1 base to trimming and J lost 4 bases, with 11 bases between them. This CDR3 is built from 14 residues. CDR3 sequence (DNA): TGTGCCAGCAGTTTAGGACTAGGGTCTTACGAGCAGTACTTC. Protein sequence: CASSLGLGSYEQYF.

This clonotype appeared many times. The J gene is TRBJ1-1, the V gene TRBV18; D not certain. The CDR3 is 18 residues long. The V gene lost 4 bases and the J gene lost 1 base, with 22 bases spanning the gap. From germline, CDR1 is KGHSH and CDR2 LQKENI. The CDR3 sequence: CASSRGRSKILSNTEAFF. CDR3 DNA sequence: TGTGCCAGCTCACGGGGTCGCAGTAAAATCCTTTCGAACACTGAAGCTTTCTTT.